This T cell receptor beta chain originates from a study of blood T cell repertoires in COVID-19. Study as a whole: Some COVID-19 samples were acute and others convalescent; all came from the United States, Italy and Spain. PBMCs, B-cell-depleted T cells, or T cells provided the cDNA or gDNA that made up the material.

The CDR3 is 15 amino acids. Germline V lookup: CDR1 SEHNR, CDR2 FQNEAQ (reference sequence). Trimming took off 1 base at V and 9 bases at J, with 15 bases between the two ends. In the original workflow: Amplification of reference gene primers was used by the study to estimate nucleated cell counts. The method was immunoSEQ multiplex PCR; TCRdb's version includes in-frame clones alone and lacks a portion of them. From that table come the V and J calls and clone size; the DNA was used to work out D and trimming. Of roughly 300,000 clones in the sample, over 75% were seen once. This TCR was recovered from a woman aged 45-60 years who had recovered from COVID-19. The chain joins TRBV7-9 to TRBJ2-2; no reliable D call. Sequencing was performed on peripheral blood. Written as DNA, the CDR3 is TGTGCCAGCAGCTTAGGTGCCGATGCGCTAAGGGAGCTGTTTTTT. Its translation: CASSLGADALRELFF.